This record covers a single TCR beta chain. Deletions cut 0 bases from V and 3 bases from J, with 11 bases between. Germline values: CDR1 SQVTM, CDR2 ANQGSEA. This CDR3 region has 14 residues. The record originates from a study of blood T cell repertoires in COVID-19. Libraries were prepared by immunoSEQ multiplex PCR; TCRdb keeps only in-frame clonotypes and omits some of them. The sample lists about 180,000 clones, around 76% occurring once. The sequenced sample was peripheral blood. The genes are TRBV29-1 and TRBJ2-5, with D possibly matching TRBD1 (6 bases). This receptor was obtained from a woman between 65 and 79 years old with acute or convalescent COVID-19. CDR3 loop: CSVEEGDIEETQYF. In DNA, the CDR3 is TGCAGCGTTGAAGAAGGGGACATAGAAGAGACCCAGTACTTC.